The 10 T cell receptor beta chains reported below all come from one sample, sequenced in a study of blood T cell repertoires in COVID-19. TCRdb's table, derived via immunoSEQ multiplex PCR, lists solely in-frame clones and lacks some. The table shows about 150,000 clones, with approximately 83% occurring only once. The sequenced sample consisted of PBMCs or T cells enriched from blood (not recorded which). These receptors originate from a man between 70 and 80 years old who had been exposed to COVID-19.

Only one count was recorded for this clone. Other DNA sequences in the same sample also yield this CDR3. The chain employs TRBV30 and TRBJ1-2; 10 bases are a match to TRBD1. Germline CDR1 is GTSNPN and CDR2 is SVGIG (reference sequence). This CDR3 has 13 amino acids. J lost 4 bases, V lost 2 bases, and 1 base had no gene match. This CDR3 reads CAWSWDRGYGYTF. The CDR3 coding sequence is TGTGCCTGGAGTTGGGACAGGGGCTATGGCTACACCTTC.

The V gene is TRBV2, the J gene TRBJ1-1; D remains ambiguous. The CDR3 has 15 amino acids. CDR1 and CDR2 from the germline V gene are SNHLY and FYNNEI. V shed 5 bases and J shed 3 bases, with 16 bases lying between them. CDR3 bases: TGTGCCAGCAGTTCAAGCTTTATTGGAGACACTGAAGCTTTCTTT. This gives the protein CASSSSFIGDTEAFF.

This sequence joins TRBV29-1 and TRBJ2-5; the D gene is possibly TRBD1 (6 bases). Trimming cost V 6 bases and J 4 bases, with 18 bases left between them. Germline CDR1 SQVTM, CDR2 ANQGSEA. CDR3 length: 14 amino acids. This chain's CDR3 is CSVDGQSGGETQYF. The CDR3 DNA sequence: TGCAGCGTGGATGGACAGTCGGGCGGAGAGACCCAGTACTTC.

The V and J genes are TRBV30 and TRBJ2-3; D perhaps matches TRBD1 (6 bases). The V end was cut by 3 bases, the J end by 2 bases, with 12 bases between. The CDR3 has 14 residues. Germline V gene lookup returns CDR1 GTSNPN and CDR2 SVGIG (reference sequence). In DNA form, the CDR3 reads TGTGCCTGGAGGACAGGTCTTACCACAGATACGCAGTATTTT. Translating it yields CAWRTGLTTDTQYF.

This clone has only one observation. The V gene is TRBV30, the J gene TRBJ2-5; 14 bases are a match to TRBD2. Trimming took 5 bases from V and 5 from J; bases not matched to a gene: 10. The CDR3 totals 16 residues. CDR1 and CDR2 (germline): GTSNPN, SVGIG (reference sequence). Written as DNA, the CDR3 is TGTGCCTGGGGACGACTAGCGGGGGGGCCTAGGGAGACCCAGTACTTC. It yields the protein CAWGRLAGGPRETQYF.

The chain has TRBV6-5 and TRBJ2-7; 7 bases are shared with TRBD1. CDR3 length: 14 residues. Germline V gives CDR1 MNHEY, CDR2 SVGAGI. V was clipped by 11 bases and J by 3 bases; unmatched bases: 13. The CDR3 DNA follows: TGTGCCGCAACCCCGGGACAGTTGAACTACGAGCAGTACTTC. It encodes CAATPGQLNYEQYF.

The CDR3 protein is CASSPGAGATDTQYF. In DNA form, the CDR3 reads TGCGCCAGCAGCCCGGGGGCGGGAGCCACAGATACGCAGTATTTT. The chain uses TRBV5-1 and TRBJ2-3; D may be TRBD2 (7 bases). Germline V gives CDR1 SGHRS, CDR2 YFSETQ. V was cut by 4 bases and J by 2 bases, with 14 bases left in between. There are 15 residues in the CDR3.

The chain combines TRBV5-4 with TRBJ2-7, with D tentatively TRBD1 (5 bases). Germline values: CDR1 SGHNT, CDR2 YYREEE (reference sequence). Trimming left V 2 bases short and J 5 bases short, with 11 bases between. CDR3 length: 13 residues. The DNA of the CDR3 is TGTGCCAGCAGCTTTACAGGTTCCCACGAGCAGTACTTC. Translation: CASSFTGSHEQYF.

The genes are TRBV7-2 and TRBJ1-2; D gene ambiguous. The V end lost 1 base, the J end lost 4 bases, and 13 bases lay between the germline ends. The CDR3 is 15 amino acids. The germline V gene has CDR1 SGHTA and CDR2 FQGNSA. CDR3 sequence: CASSLGRELIYGYTF. In nucleotides, the CDR3 is TGTGCCAGCAGCTTAGGTCGGGAGCTAATCTATGGCTACACCTTC.

V and J are TRBV5-1 and TRBJ2-1, with TRBD2 matching 13 bases. This CDR3 has 16 residues. Germline V lookup: CDR1 SGHRS, CDR2 YFSETQ. The V and J ends lost 4 bases and 1 base, in that order; junction bases with no gene match: 2. CDR3 coding DNA: TGCGCCAGCAGCCGGACTAGCGGGGGATCCTACAATGAGCAGTTCTTC. Its protein product is CASSRTSGGSYNEQFF.